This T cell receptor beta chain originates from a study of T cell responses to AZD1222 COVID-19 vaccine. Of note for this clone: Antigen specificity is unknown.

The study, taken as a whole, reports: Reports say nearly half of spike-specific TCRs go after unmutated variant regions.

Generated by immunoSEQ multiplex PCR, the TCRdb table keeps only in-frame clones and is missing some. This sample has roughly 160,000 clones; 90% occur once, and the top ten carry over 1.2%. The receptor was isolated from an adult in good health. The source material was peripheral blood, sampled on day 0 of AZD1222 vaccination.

The CDR3 bases are TGTGCCAGCAGCTCCAACGGACAGGGAGGCACTGAAGCTTTCTTT. Its protein is CASSSNGQGGTEAFF. The genes are TRBV7-3 and TRBJ1-1; 8 nucleotides line up with TRBD1. Unmatched junction bases numbered 8, after V lost 4 bases and J lost 4 bases. In germline, CDR1 is SGHTA, CDR2 FQGTGA. This CDR3 has 15 amino acids.